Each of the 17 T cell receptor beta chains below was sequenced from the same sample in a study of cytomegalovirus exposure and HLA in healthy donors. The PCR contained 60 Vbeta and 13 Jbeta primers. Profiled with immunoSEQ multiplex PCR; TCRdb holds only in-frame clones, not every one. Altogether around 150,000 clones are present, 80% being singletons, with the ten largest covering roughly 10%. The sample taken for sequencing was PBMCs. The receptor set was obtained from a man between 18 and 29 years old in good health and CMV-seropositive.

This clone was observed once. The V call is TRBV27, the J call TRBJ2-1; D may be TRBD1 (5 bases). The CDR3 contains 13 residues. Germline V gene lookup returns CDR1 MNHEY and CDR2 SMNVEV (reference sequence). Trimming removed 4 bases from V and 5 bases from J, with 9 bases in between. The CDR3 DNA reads TGTGCCAGCAGTTGGGGCGGTGACAATGAGCAGTTCTTC. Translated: CASSWGGDNEQFF.

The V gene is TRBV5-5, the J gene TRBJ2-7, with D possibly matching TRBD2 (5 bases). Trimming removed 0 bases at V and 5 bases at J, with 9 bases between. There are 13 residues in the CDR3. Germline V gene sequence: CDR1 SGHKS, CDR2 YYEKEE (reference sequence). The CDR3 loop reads CASSLAEGHEQYF. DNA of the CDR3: TGTGCCAGCAGCTTGGCCGAGGGCCACGAGCAGTACTTC.

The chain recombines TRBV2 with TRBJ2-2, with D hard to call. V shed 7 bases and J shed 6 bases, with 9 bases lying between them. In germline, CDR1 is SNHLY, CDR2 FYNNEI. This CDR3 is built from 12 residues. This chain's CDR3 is CASTPAAGELFF. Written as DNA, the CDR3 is TGTGCCAGCACCCCGGCGGCCGGGGAGCTGTTTTTT.

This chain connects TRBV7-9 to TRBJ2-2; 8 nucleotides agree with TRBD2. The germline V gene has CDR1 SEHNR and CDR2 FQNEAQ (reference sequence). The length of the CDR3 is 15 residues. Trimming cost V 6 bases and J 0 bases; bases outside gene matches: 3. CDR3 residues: CASRGGGTNTGELFF. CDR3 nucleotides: TGTGCCAGCAGGGGCGGGGGGACGAACACCGGGGAGCTGTTTTTT.

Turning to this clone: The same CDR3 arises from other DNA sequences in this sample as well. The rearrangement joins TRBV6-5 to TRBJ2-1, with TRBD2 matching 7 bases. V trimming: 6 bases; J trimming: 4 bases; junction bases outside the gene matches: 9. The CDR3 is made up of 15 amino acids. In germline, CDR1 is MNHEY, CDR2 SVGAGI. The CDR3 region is CASRPSGGGYNEQFF. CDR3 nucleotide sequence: TGTGCCAGCAGACCTTCTGGGGGGGGATACAATGAGCAGTTCTTC.

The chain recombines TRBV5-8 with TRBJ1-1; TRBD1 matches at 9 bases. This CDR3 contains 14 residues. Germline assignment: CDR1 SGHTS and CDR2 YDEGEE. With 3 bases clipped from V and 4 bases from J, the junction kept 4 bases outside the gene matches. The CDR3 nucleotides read TGTGCCAGCAGCTGGGGACAGGGTTTCACTGAAGCTTTCTTT. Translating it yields CASSWGQGFTEAFF.

CDR3: CATSRVGGTGETQYF. In DNA form, the CDR3 reads TGTGCCACCAGCAGAGTTGGCGGGACAGGCGAGACCCAGTACTTC. The rearrangement uses TRBV15 and TRBJ2-5; 8 nucleotides align to TRBD1. The CDR3 loop spans 15 amino acids. Germline CDR1 reads LNHNV; CDR2 reads YYDKDF (reference sequence). Germline trimming cut 1 base from V and 5 bases from J; bases unmatched to any gene: 6.

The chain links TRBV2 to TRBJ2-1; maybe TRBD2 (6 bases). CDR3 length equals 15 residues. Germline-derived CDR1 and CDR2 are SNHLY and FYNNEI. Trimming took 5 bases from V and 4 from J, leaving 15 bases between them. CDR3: CASSLSGTSYNEQFF. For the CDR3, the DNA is TGTGCCAGCAGTTTATCCGGGACTTCTTACAATGAGCAGTTCTTC.

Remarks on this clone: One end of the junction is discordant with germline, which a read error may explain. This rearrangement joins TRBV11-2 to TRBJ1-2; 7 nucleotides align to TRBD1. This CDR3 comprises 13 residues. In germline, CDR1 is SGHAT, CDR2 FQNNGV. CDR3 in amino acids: CASSIDRAYGYTF. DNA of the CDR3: TGTGCCAGCAGCATAGACAGGGCCTATGGCTACACCTTC.

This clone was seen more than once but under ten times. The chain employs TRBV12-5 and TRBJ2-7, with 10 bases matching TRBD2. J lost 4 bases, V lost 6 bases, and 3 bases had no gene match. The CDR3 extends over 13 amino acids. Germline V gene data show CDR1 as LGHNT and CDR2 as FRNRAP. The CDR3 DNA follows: TGTGCTAGTGGCAGCGGGAGGGTATACGAGCAGTACTTC. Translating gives CASGSGRVYEQYF.

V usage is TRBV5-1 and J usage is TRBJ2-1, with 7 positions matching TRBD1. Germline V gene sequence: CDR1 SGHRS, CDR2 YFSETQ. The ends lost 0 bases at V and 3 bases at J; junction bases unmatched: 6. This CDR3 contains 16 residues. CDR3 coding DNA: TGCGCCAGCAGCTTGGTGGGACAGAGGATCTACAATGAGCAGTTCTTC. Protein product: CASSLVGQRIYNEQFF.

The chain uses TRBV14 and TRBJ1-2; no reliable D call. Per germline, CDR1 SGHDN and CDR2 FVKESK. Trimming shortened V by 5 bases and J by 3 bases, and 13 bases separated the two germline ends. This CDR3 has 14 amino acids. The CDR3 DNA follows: TGTGCCAGCAGCAAAGTGGGGAGGCACTATGGCTACACCTTC. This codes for CASSKVGRHYGYTF.

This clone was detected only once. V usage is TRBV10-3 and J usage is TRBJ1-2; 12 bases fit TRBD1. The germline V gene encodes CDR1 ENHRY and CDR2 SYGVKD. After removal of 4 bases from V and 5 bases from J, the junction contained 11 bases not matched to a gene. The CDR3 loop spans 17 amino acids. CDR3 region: CAISGGQGAGIAYGYTF. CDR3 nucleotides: TGTGCCATCAGTGGGGGACAGGGGGCAGGAATAGCTTATGGCTACACCTTC.

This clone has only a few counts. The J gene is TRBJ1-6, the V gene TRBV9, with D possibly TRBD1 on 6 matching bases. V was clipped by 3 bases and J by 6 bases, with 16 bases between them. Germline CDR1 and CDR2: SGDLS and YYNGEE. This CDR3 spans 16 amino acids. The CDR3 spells CASSALPGAVNSPLHF. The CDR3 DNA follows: TGTGCCAGCAGCGCACTTCCAGGGGCCGTTAATTCACCCCTCCACTTT.

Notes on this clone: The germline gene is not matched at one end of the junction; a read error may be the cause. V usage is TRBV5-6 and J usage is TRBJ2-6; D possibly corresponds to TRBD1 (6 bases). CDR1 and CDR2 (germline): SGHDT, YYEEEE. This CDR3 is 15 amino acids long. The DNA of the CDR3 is TGTGCCAGCAGCTCGGCAGGGGCTGGGGCCAACGGCCTGACTTTC. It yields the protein CASSSAGAGANGLTF.

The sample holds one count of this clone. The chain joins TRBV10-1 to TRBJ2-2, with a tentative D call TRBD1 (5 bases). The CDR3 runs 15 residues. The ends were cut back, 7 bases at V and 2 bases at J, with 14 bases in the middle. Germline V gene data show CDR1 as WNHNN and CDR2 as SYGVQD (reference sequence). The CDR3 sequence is CASMGDRPNTGELFF. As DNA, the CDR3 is TGCGCCAGCATGGGTGACAGACCAAACACCGGGGAGCTGTTTTTT.

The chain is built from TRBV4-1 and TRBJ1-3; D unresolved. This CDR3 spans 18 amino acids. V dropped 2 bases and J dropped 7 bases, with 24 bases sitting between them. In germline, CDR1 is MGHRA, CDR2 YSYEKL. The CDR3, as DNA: TGCGCCAGCAGCCAACCCTTTCCCCCACCGGGCACGGGGAACACCATATATTTT. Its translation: CASSQPFPPPGTGNTIYF.